The 13 T cell receptor beta chains presented below share a single source sample, sequenced in a study of blood T cell repertoires in COVID-19. Produced via immunoSEQ multiplex PCR; TCRdb's table is partial and in-frame only. This sample has some 190,000 clones, with 84% found just once. Sequencing was carried out using PBMCs or T cells enriched from blood (not recorded which). The receptor source for this set is a woman aged 25 to 39 who had been exposed to COVID-19.

The CDR3 loop reads CASSTTGMDYEQYF. The DNA of the CDR3 is TGTGCCAGTAGTACGACAGGGATGGACTACGAGCAGTACTTC. V is TRBV19 and J is TRBJ2-7; 7 bases align to TRBD1. Germline CDR1 reads LNHDA; CDR2 reads SQIVND (reference sequence). The CDR3 covers 14 residues. Trimming cost V 4 bases and J 3 bases; bases outside gene matches: 6.

This clone turned up a few times. The genes are TRBV6-4 and TRBJ2-2; 8 positions match TRBD1. The trim removed 6 bases at V and 7 bases at J, leaving 4 bases unmatched. Germline V CDR1 and CDR2: MRHNA, SNTAGT. The CDR3 has 13 residues. For the CDR3, the DNA is TGTGCCAGCAGGGACAGGGAGAACGGGGAGCTGTTTTTT. Translation: CASRDRENGELFF.

The rearrangement uses TRBV6-5 and TRBJ2-1; tentative D call: TRBD2 (5 bases). The ends were cut back, 6 bases at V and 7 bases at J, with 10 bases in the middle. Germline lookup yields CDR1 MNHEY and CDR2 SVGAGI. The CDR3 runs 12 residues. CDR3 nucleotide sequence: TGTGCCAGCAGCTTGGACTGGAATGAGCAGTTCTTC. Amino acids: CASSLDWNEQFF.

The chain employs TRBV10-3 and TRBJ2-5; D is unresolved. CDR3 length: 11 amino acids. Trimming took off 5 bases at V and 2 bases at J, with 3 bases between the two ends. Germline V lookup: CDR1 ENHRY, CDR2 SYGVKD. DNA of the CDR3: TGTGCCATCAGTCAACAAGAGACCCAGTACTTC. This sequence encodes CAISQQETQYF.

This clone was found once. V gene TRBV5-4 combines with J gene TRBJ2-7; perhaps TRBD1 as D (5 bases). Germline V lookup: CDR1 SGHNT, CDR2 YYREEE (reference sequence). The CDR3 is 16 residues long. Between the trimmed V and J ends, which lost 0 bases and 5 bases, there was a span of 18 bases. The CDR3 spells CASSLVPSSGANEQYF. The CDR3 bases are TGTGCCAGCAGCTTGGTCCCCTCCTCTGGGGCCAACGAGCAGTACTTC.

The chain combines TRBV5-8 with TRBJ1-1; no clear D. Deletions cut 2 bases from V and 4 bases from J, with 15 bases between. Germline lookup yields CDR1 SGHTS and CDR2 YDEGEE. This CDR3 has 15 residues. In DNA, the CDR3 is TGTGCCAGCAGCTTCTCGAGAGGCGGCGGCACTGAAGCTTTCTTT. It yields the protein CASSFSRGGGTEAFF.

This clone showed up just a few times. The chain recombines TRBV5-6 with TRBJ1-6, with D possibly being TRBD1 (6 bases). Trimming removed 3 bases from V and 7 bases from J, with 14 bases in between. Germline V lookup: CDR1 SGHDT, CDR2 YYEEEE. The CDR3 sequence is 15 residues long. Here the CDR3 DNA reads TGTGCCAGCAGCTCCTCCGGACAGATCAATTCACCCCTCCACTTT. It yields the protein CASSSSGQINSPLHF. Full variable domain (rest looked up from reference TRBV5-6 and TRBJ1-6): DAGVTQSPTHLIKTRGQQVTLRCSPKSGHDTVSWYQQALGQGPQFIFQYYEEEERQRGNFPDRFSGHQFPNYSSELNVNALLLGDSALYLCASSSSGQINSPLHFGNGTRLTVT.

CDR3 in DNA: TGTGCCAGCAGTGCCCAAAGCTCAGGGATAGGCTATGGCTACACCTTC. This sequence encodes CASSAQSSGIGYGYTF. The chain is built from TRBV6-1 and TRBJ1-2; D may be TRBD1 (5 bases). This CDR3 comprises 16 residues. Germline CDR1 is MNHNS and CDR2 is SASEGT. The V end was cut by 4 bases, the J end by 4 bases, with 19 bases between.

This clone showed up just a few times. The chain is built from TRBV11-2 and TRBJ2-7; D gene unclear. CDR1 and CDR2 from the germline V gene are SGHAT and FQNNGV. The CDR3 is 13 residues long. Trimming removed 2 bases at V and 1 base at J, with 6 bases between. The CDR3 protein is CASSLLRSYEQYF. CDR3 bases: TGTGCCAGCAGCTTATTACGGTCCTACGAGCAGTACTTC.

The rearrangement joins TRBV6-5 to TRBJ1-4, with TRBD1 identical over 9 bases. Germline trimming cut 2 bases from V and 7 bases from J; bases unmatched to any gene: 5. The CDR3 contains 15 residues. Germline V gene data show CDR1 as MNHEY and CDR2 as SVGAGI. CDR3 in amino acids: CASSYHRGPGEKLFF. The CDR3 nucleotides are TGTGCCAGCAGTTACCACAGGGGGCCAGGTGAAAAACTGTTTTTT.

The chain has TRBV3-1 (or the pseudogene TRBV3-2) and TRBJ2-2; D is possibly TRBD1 (6 bases). This CDR3 has 15 amino acids. Trimming removed 4 bases from V and 4 bases from J, with 13 bases in between. Germline CDR1 is LGHDT and CDR2 is YNNKEL (reference sequence). Here the CDR3 reads CASSPGTYSTGELFF. CDR3 coding DNA: TGTGCCAGCAGCCCAGGGACATACAGCACCGGGGAGCTGTTTTTT.

The chain employs TRBV21-1 and TRBJ1-5. TRBV21-1 is tagged as a pseudogene. The CDR3 is made up of 14 amino acids. The CDR3 here is CASTDRGGDQPQHF. The DNA of the CDR3 is TGTGCCAGCACCGACCGTGGCGGGGATCAGCCCCAGCATTTT.

This chain joins TRBV12-5 and TRBJ1-2; 7 nucleotides agree with TRBD1. The V and J ends lost 4 bases and 3 bases, in that order; junction bases with no gene match: 8. Germline V gene data show CDR1 as LGHNT and CDR2 as FRNRAP. CDR3 length equals 15 residues. CDR3 DNA sequence: TGTGCTAGTGGTTACCGGGACAGAAACGACTATGGCTACACCTTC. It is translated as CASGYRDRNDYGYTF.